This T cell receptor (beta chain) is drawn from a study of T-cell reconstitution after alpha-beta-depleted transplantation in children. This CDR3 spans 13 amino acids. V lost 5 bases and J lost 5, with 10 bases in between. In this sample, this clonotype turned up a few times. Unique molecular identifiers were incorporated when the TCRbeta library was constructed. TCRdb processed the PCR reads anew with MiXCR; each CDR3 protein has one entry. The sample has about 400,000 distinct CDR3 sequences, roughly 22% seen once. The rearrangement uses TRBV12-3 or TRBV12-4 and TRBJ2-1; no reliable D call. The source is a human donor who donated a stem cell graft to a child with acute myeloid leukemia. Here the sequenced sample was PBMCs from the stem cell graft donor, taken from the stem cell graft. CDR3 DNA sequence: TGTGCCAGCAGTAGGAGTGTCAACAATGAGCAGTTCTTC. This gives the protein CASSRSVNNEQFF.